This T cell receptor (beta chain) originates from a study of T cell repertoires in cytomegalovirus infection. Study background: Shared public TCR beta signatures pointed to both CMV infection and a matching HLA type.

Note on this clonotype: Antigen specificity is unknown.

TCRdb reprocessed the reads via MiXCR and lists one record per CDR3 protein. Of roughly 300,000 distinct CDR3 sequences listed, about 25% were seen once; the top ten hold approximately 15%. Points from the study as a whole: CMV-specific HLA-C-restricted TCR beta clonotypes dominated the ex vivo response. The cumulative frequency of public TCR beta families identified carriers of CMV plus the relevant HLA.

Germline assignment: CDR1 MDHEN and CDR2 SYDVKM. V was shortened by 5 bases and J by 8 bases, with 9 bases between the two germline ends. This CDR3 is built from 12 residues. This sequence was found in a human donor in good health (CMV status not recorded). Some clones in this sample may be carry-over from other donors' samples. The chain uses TRBV28 and TRBJ1-4; D is ambiguous. The sequenced sample consisted of PBMCs. Here the CDR3 reads CASSPGTEKLFF. In DNA form, the CDR3 reads TGTGCCAGCAGTCCAGGAACAGAAAAACTGTTTTTT.